These T cell receptor beta chains were read from a single sample in a study of cytomegalovirus exposure and HLA in healthy donors. TCRdb's table, derived via immunoSEQ multiplex PCR, lists solely in-frame clones and lacks some. The table shows roughly 80,000 clones, with 90% to 95% occurring only once. Sequencing was performed on PBMCs. These receptor sequences come from a woman under 30 in good health and CMV-seronegative. Each CDR3 is given with its conserved first and last residue. The order of the fields is V gene, J gene, D gene, clone size, CDR3 DNA, CDR3 protein. D genes are given only for firm matches. For some rows the clone size is stated as once, few or many, or as a class when expanded; others skip it.

v_gene: TRBV15; j_gene: TRBJ1-1; d_gene: TRBD1; abundance: .; CDR3nt: TGTGCCACCAGCGCCCACACAGGGGGCGTCCCTGAAGCTTTCTTT; CDR3aa: CATSAHTGGVPEAFF
v_gene: TRBV5-1; j_gene: TRBJ1-5; d_gene: TRBD1; abundance: .; CDR3nt: TGCGCCAGCAGCTTGACAGGGGGGTATCAGCCCCAGCATTTT; CDR3aa: CASSLTGGYQPQHF
v_gene: TRBV28; j_gene: TRBJ2-1; d_gene: TRBD1; abundance: .; CDR3nt: TGTGCCAGCCCCCCAAACAGGGGGTCGCAGATTGAGCAGTTCTTC; CDR3aa: CASPPNRGSQIEQFF
v_gene: TRBV30; j_gene: TRBJ2-7; d_gene: .; abundance: .; CDR3nt: TGTGCCTGGAGCAAAACAGGGTCCTACGAGCAGTACTTC; CDR3aa: CAWSKTGSYEQYF
v_gene: TRBV19; j_gene: TRBJ1-5; d_gene: .; abundance: .; CDR3nt: TGTGCCAGTATCAGACTCGGATCTGATCAGCCCCAGCATTTT; CDR3aa: CASIRLGSDQPQHF
v_gene: TRBV2; j_gene: TRBJ2-7; d_gene: .; abundance: once; CDR3nt: TGTGCCAGCAGTCCGGTGGAGCAGGGCTACGAGCAGTACTTC; CDR3aa: CASSPVEQGYEQYF
v_gene: TRBV2; j_gene: TRBJ1-1; d_gene: .; abundance: .; CDR3nt: TGTGCCAGCAGTGAAGGGCGAGGGTATCGGGCTTTCTTT; CDR3aa: CASSEGRGYRAFF
v_gene: TRBV21-1; j_gene: TRBJ2-1; d_gene: .; abundance: .; CDR3nt: TGTGCCAGCAGCAAGACAGGGCGAGAGCAGTTCTTC; CDR3aa: CASSKTGREQFF
v_gene: TRBV7-8; j_gene: TRBJ2-2; d_gene: TRBD2; abundance: few; CDR3nt: TGTGCCAGCAGCTTAGCGGGAACAGCGGGGAACGGGGAGCTGTTTTTT; CDR3aa: CASSLAGTAGNGELFF
v_gene: TRBV6-4; j_gene: TRBJ2-3; d_gene: TRBD1; abundance: few; CDR3nt: TGTGCCAGCAGTGACACGGACAGGGCGCCAGATACGCAGTATTTT; CDR3aa: CASSDTDRAPDTQYF
v_gene: TRBV6-1; j_gene: TRBJ1-5; d_gene: TRBD1; abundance: .; CDR3nt: TGTGCCAGCAGTGATCCCCCCGGGACAGGGAACAATCAGCCCCAGCATTTT; CDR3aa: CASSDPPGTGNNQPQHF
v_gene: TRBV2; j_gene: TRBJ1-2; d_gene: .; abundance: .; CDR3nt: TGTGCCAGCAGACCCAGGGCCTCCCGAGGCTTCGACACCTTC; CDR3aa: CASRPRASRGFDTF
v_gene: TRBV29-1; j_gene: TRBJ2-7; d_gene: .; abundance: .; CDR3nt: TGCAGCGTTCAAAAAAACTCCTACGAGCAGTACTTC; CDR3aa: CSVQKNSYEQYF
v_gene: TRBV4-1; j_gene: TRBJ2-7; d_gene: TRBD1; abundance: .; CDR3nt: TGCGCCAGCAGCCAAGATCCGGCAGGGGGCTACGAGCAGTACTTC; CDR3aa: CASSQDPAGGYEQYF
v_gene: TRBV30; j_gene: TRBJ2-7; d_gene: .; abundance: few; CDR3nt: TGTGCCTGGAATGCAGGCGCCTACGAGCAGTACTTC; CDR3aa: CAWNAGAYEQYF